The 17 T cell receptor beta chains presented below share a single source sample, sequenced in a study of shared clonotypes between healthy human individuals. This table comes from immunoSEQ multiplex PCR, and its TCRdb copy is limited to in-frame clones, with some not included. Found here are 2 million to 3 million clones, more than 90% of them singletons; the top ten hold around 0.15%. The material sequenced was naive CD4+ T cells sorted from blood. This sample's subset: CD45RA+ positively selected. The receptors here all came from a man aged 18 to 35 in good health.

The CDR3 region has the DNA TGTGCCAGTAGTTTCCTAGCGGGGGGGCCATATGAGCAGTTCTTC. It translates to CASSFLAGGPYEQFF. V and J are TRBV19 and TRBJ2-1; 12 nucleotides line up with TRBD2. There are 15 residues in the CDR3. J was trimmed by 8 bases and V by 5 bases; bases with no gene match: 7. In germline, CDR1 is LNHDA, CDR2 SQIVND (reference sequence).

The sample holds one count of this clone. In DNA, the CDR3 is TGTGCCAGCAGCCGGGGGTCCTCCTACGAGCAGTACTTC. Translated: CASSRGSSYEQYF. The rearrangement uses TRBV4-2 and TRBJ2-7; the D gene could be TRBD1 or TRBD2 (5 bases each). V was cut by 4 bases and J by 0 bases, with 7 bases left in between. Germline CDR1 and CDR2: LGHNA and YNFKEQ. There are 13 residues in the CDR3.

This clone was found once. The chain carries TRBV7-2 and TRBJ1-6; TRBD1 aligns across 9 bases. The CDR3 consists of 14 residues. With V trimmed by 5 bases and J by 10 bases, 6 bases remained unmatched. In germline, CDR1 is SGHTA, CDR2 FQGNSA. CDR3 sequence reads: CASSATGGGSPLHF. CDR3 nucleotide sequence: TGTGCCAGCAGCGCTACAGGGGGCGGGTCACCCCTCCACTTT.

In regard to this clone: Other DNA sequences in the sample encode the same CDR3. The J gene is TRBJ2-7, the V gene TRBV5-4, with D possibly matching TRBD1 (6 bases). The ends were cut back, 4 bases at V and 0 bases at J, with 11 bases in the middle. Germline V gene data show CDR1 as SGHNT and CDR2 as YYREEE (reference sequence). The CDR3 has 14 amino acids. For the CDR3, the DNA is TGTGCCAGCAGCCCCGACAGGAGCTCCTACGAGCAGTACTTC. Protein: CASSPDRSSYEQYF.

Comments on this clone: Other DNA sequences from this sample encode an identical CDR3 as well. J is TRBJ2-5 and V is TRBV11-3; tentative D call: TRBD2 (6 bases). Trimming left V 3 bases short and J 4 bases short, with 6 bases between. Germline lookup yields CDR1 SGHNT and CDR2 YENEEA. The CDR3 runs 12 residues. Here the CDR3 DNA reads TGTGCCAGCAGCTTGCGGGGAGAGACCCAGTACTTC. It is translated as CASSLRGETQYF.

The chain couples TRBV6-1 to TRBJ2-3; unclear D gene. Germline loops: CDR1 MNHNS, CDR2 SASEGT. The V and J ends lost 7 bases and 7 bases respectively, with 18 bases between them. This CDR3 comprises 14 residues. The CDR3 loop reads CASILSRNTYTQYF. Written as DNA, the CDR3 is TGTGCCAGCATCCTTAGTAGGAATACTTATACGCAGTATTTT.

The rearrangement joins TRBV11-2 to TRBJ2-1; tentatively, D is TRBD2 (8 bases). Germline loops: CDR1 SGHAT, CDR2 FQNNGV. V was pared by 6 bases and J by 8 bases, with 17 bases between. The CDR3 has 14 residues. CDR3 nucleotides: TGTGCCAGCAGAGGGGGCGGGGGGTACCATGAGCAGTTCTTC. As protein: CASRGGGGYHEQFF.

The rearrangement links TRBV9 to TRBJ2-5; D is uncertain. This CDR3 region has 13 residues. Between the trimmed V and J ends, which lost 4 bases and 0 bases, there was a span of 7 bases. Germline V gene data show CDR1 as SGDLS and CDR2 as YYNGEE. This CDR3 is CASSPQNQETQYF. DNA of the CDR3: TGTGCCAGCAGCCCGCAAAACCAAGAGACCCAGTACTTC.

V is TRBV7-8 and J is TRBJ2-5; the D gene could be TRBD1 or TRBD2 (5 bases each). V shed 1 base and J shed 9 bases, with 15 bases lying between them. The V gene's germline CDR1 is SGHVS and CDR2 FQNEAQ. The CDR3 is 14 amino acids. The CDR3 coding sequence is TGTGCCAGCAGCTTAGTCCCGGGGCTCTCGGCCCAGTACTTC. This encodes CASSLVPGLSAQYF.

This chain connects TRBV28 to TRBJ1-5, with TRBD1 matching over 9 bases. Trimming cost V 5 bases and J 7 bases; bases outside gene matches: 15. Germline values: CDR1 MDHEN, CDR2 SYDVKM. The CDR3 consists of 17 residues. CDR3 DNA: TGTGCCAGCAGTCGCATGAACCTACAGGGGGCCGGACAGCCCCAGCATTTT. Its translation: CASSRMNLQGAGQPQHF. The full variable domain, in which reference TRBV28 and TRBJ1-5 provide the parts outside the CDR3, is DVKVTQSSRYLVKRTGEKVFLECVQDMDHENMFWYRQDPGLGLRLIYFSYDVKMKEKGDIPEGYSVSREKKERFSLILESASTNQTSMYLCASSRMNLQGAGQPQHFGDGTRLSIL.

V gene TRBV11-3 combines with J gene TRBJ2-5; tentatively, D is TRBD2 (5 bases). This CDR3 spans 13 amino acids. Per germline, CDR1 SGHNT and CDR2 YENEEA. The V and J ends lost 5 bases and 5 bases respectively, with 12 bases between them. The CDR3 sequence is CASSVTGMETQYF. The CDR3 bases are TGTGCCAGCAGCGTAACCGGGATGGAGACCCAGTACTTC. Filled out from reference TRBV11-3 and TRBJ2-5, the complete variable domain reads EAGVVQSPRYKIIEKKQPVAFWCNPISGHNTLYWYLQNLGQGPELLIRYENEEAVDDSQLPKDRFSAERLKGVDSTLKIQPAELGDSAVYLCASSVTGMETQYFGPGTRLLVL.

The chain carries TRBV7-3 and TRBJ1-4; D gene uncertain. The CDR3 extends over 13 amino acids. CDR1 and CDR2 from the germline V gene are SGHTA and FQGTGA. The germline V and J ends were trimmed by 2 bases and 7 bases, with 8 bases remaining between them. The CDR3 protein is CASSLGPAEKLFF. The CDR3, as DNA: TGTGCCAGCAGCTTAGGACCGGCTGAAAAACTGTTTTTT.

The chain employs TRBV4-3 and TRBJ1-1; D ambiguous. The CDR3 length is 13 residues. The germline V gene has CDR1 LGHNA and CDR2 YSLEER. Trimming removed 0 bases at V and 8 bases at J, with 10 bases between. In DNA form, the CDR3 reads TGCGCCAGCAGCCAAGAAGTTTGGGGAGAAGCTTTCTTT. It encodes CASSQEVWGEAFF.

The genes are TRBV5-1 and TRBJ2-1; 8 bases are shared with TRBD2. CDR3 length: 16 residues. CDR1 and CDR2 (germline): SGHRS, YFSETQ. V lost 3 bases to trimming and J lost 5 bases; unmatched junction nucleotides: 10. CDR3 amino acids: CASSWNPAGGHNEQFF. CDR3 nucleotides: TGCGCCAGCAGCTGGAACCCCGCGGGAGGCCACAATGAGCAGTTCTTC.

V and J are TRBV28 and TRBJ2-7; D not certain. The CDR3 is 13 residues long. Germline values: CDR1 MDHEN, CDR2 SYDVKM. Trimming took 5 bases from V and 0 from J, leaving 8 bases between them. The CDR3 DNA follows: TGTGCCAGCAGTGTCTCGGCCTCCTACGAGCAGTACTTC. Amino acid sequence: CASSVSASYEQYF.

This chain joins TRBV7-9 and TRBJ1-4, with no clear D. Germline assignment: CDR1 SEHNR and CDR2 FQNEAQ (reference sequence). The CDR3 runs 14 residues. The V gene lost 5 bases and the J gene lost 6 bases, with 13 bases spanning the gap. The DNA for the CDR3 is TGTGCCAGCAGCGAATGGGCCCGTGATGAAAAACTGTTTTTT. Protein sequence: CASSEWARDEKLFF.

The chain uses TRBV7-2 and TRBJ2-5, with D tentatively TRBD2 (6 bases). CDR3 length equals 14 residues. The ends were cut back, 1 base at V and 4 bases at J, with 10 bases in the middle. Germline V gene sequence: CDR1 SGHTA, CDR2 FQGNSA. The DNA for the CDR3 is TGTGCCAGCAGCTTAGGCGGGATCGGAGAGACCCAGTACTTC. Translated, it gives CASSLGGIGETQYF.